What follows are 18 T cell receptor beta chains derived from one specimen sequenced in a study of read filtering for tumor transcriptome and immune sequencing. From about 400 ng of RNA, a library with molecular barcoded alpha/delta and beta/gamma adaptors was made. TCRdb re-called the reads through MiXCR, storing one row per CDR3 protein. In the table there are some 62,000 distinct CDR3 sequences, 14% of which are singletons. The sample taken for sequencing was a population of CD138-negative cells sorted from bone marrow. These receptors all come from a donor aged 40 or older with multiple myeloma.

This clonotype was recorded many times. The chain carries TRBV7-9 and TRBJ2-2; TRBD1 matches 9 bases. The V and J ends lost 5 bases and 5 bases, in that order; junction bases with no gene match: 3. CDR3 size: 14 residues. Germline loops: CDR1 SEHNR, CDR2 FQNEAQ (reference sequence). The CDR3 region is CASSRDRVTGELFF. The CDR3 bases are TGTGCCAGCAGCCGGGACAGGGTAACCGGGGAGCTGTTTTTT. Using reference TRBV7-9 and TRBJ2-2 for the parts outside the CDR3, the full variable domain is DTGVSQNPRHKITKRGQNVTFRCDPISEHNRLYWYRQTLGQGPEFLTYFQNEAQLEKSRLLSDRFSAERPKGSFSTLEIQRTEQGDSAMYLCASSRDRVTGELFFGEGSRLTVL.

In this sample, this clonotype turned up many times. V gene TRBV7-9 combines with J gene TRBJ2-5, with 7 bases fitting TRBD1. Trimming took 7 bases from V and 7 from J; bases not matched to a gene: 18. Germline-derived CDR1 and CDR2 are SEHNR and FQNEAQ (reference sequence). The CDR3 contains 16 residues. The CDR3 nucleotides read TGTGCCAGCACCAATTCCGGGACAGACCCCTTTGGGACCCAGTACTTC. It yields the protein CASTNSGTDPFGTQYF.

This clonotype has a count of ten or more. The chain combines TRBV27 with TRBJ1-5, with 10 bases that match TRBD1. CDR3 size: 14 residues. The V and J ends lost 5 bases and 7 bases, in that order; junction bases with no gene match: 5. CDR1 MNHEY and CDR2 SMNVEV come from the germline V gene (reference sequence). The DNA of the CDR3 is TGTGCCAGCAGTCCTAGGGGACAGGGGCAGCCCCAGCATTTT. Translated, it gives CASSPRGQGQPQHF.

This clonotype occurred many times. J is TRBJ2-2 and V is TRBV29-1; D is ambiguous. Germline CDR1 reads SQVTM; CDR2 reads ANQGSEA. Trimming shortened V by 5 bases and J by 6 bases, and 10 bases separated the two germline ends. The CDR3 length is 12 residues. CDR3 sequence: CSVLWRSGELFF. For the CDR3, the DNA is TGCAGCGTTTTGTGGCGTTCCGGGGAGCTGTTTTTT.

The chain employs TRBV11-3 and TRBJ1-4, with D possibly TRBD2 on 6 matching bases. Gene TRBJ2-3 matches the end of the DNA better, so the J call may be wrong. Germline CDR1 reads SGHNT; CDR2 reads YENEEA. The CDR3 totals 11 residues. CDR3 bases: TGTGCCAGCAGCTCCGCTAGCGAGCAGTATTTT. It yields the protein CASSSASEQYF.

At least ten counts were recorded for this clonotype. The rearrangement joins TRBV9 to TRBJ2-7; TRBD1 matches at 8 bases. Trimming took 4 bases from V and 6 from J; bases not matched to a gene: 12. In germline, CDR1 is SGDLS, CDR2 YYNGEE. CDR3 size: 15 residues. The CDR3 spells CASSSPWDRMGEQYF. CDR3 DNA sequence: TGTGCCAGCAGCTCCCCATGGGACAGGATGGGCGAGCAGTACTTC.

This clonotype was seen repeatedly, ten times or more. The rearrangement uses TRBV2 and TRBJ2-3; 7 bases fit TRBD1. Germline V gene data show CDR1 as SNHLY and CDR2 as FYNNEI. The CDR3 covers 15 residues. V shed 1 base and J 6 bases; nucleotides not matched to a gene: 7. CDR3 bases: TGTGCCAGCAGTGAAGAAAGGGGGCTCAGGGATACGCAGTATTTT. Residues: CASSEERGLRDTQYF.

There are many counts of this clonotype. This sequence joins TRBV7-2 and TRBJ2-1; 7 nucleotides align to TRBD2. CDR3 length: 15 residues. With 1 base clipped from V and 6 bases from J, the junction kept 6 bases outside the gene matches. Germline V lookup: CDR1 SGHTA, CDR2 FQGNSA. The CDR3 loop is CASSLGLGGGNEQFF. The CDR3, as DNA: TGTGCCAGCAGCTTAGGGCTGGGGGGGGGCAATGAGCAGTTCTTC.

This clonotype was counted ten times or more. The chain combines TRBV28 with TRBJ2-5, with D possibly TRBD2 on 5 matching bases. Germline V gene data show CDR1 as MDHEN and CDR2 as SYDVKM. The CDR3 is made up of 14 amino acids. The ends were cut back, 2 bases at V and 4 bases at J, with 11 bases in the middle. The CDR3 protein is CASSLAGRGETQYF. CDR3 sequence (DNA): TGTGCCAGCAGTTTAGCTGGCCGGGGAGAGACCCAGTACTTC.

This clonotype was seen many times. The gene calls are TRBV18 and TRBJ2-1; 7 bases are shared with TRBD1. V shed 5 bases and J 5 bases; nucleotides not matched to a gene: 6. The CDR3 has 14 amino acids. The germline CDR1 and CDR2 sequences are KGHSH and LQKENI. The CDR3 coding sequence is TGTGCCAGCTCATCCCGGGACAGTGACAATGAGCAGTTCTTC. Protein: CASSSRDSDNEQFF. Together with reference TRBV18 and TRBJ2-1, the CDR3 gives the full variable domain: NAGVMQNPRHLVRRRGQEARLRCSPMKGHSHVYWYRQLPEEGLKFMVYLQKENIIDESGMPKERFSAEFPKEGPSILRIQQVVRGDSAAYFCASSSRDSDNEQFFGPGTRLTVL.

This clonotype has a count of ten or more. The chain links TRBV7-2 to TRBJ2-2; D may be TRBD1 (6 bases). Between the trimmed V and J ends, which lost 1 base and 4 bases, there was a span of 13 bases. Germline CDR1 SGHTA, CDR2 FQGNSA. The CDR3 contains 16 residues. CDR3 coding DNA: TGTGCCAGCAGCTTAGAGAGGGGACAAATCACCGGGGAGCTGTTTTTT. Translation: CASSLERGQITGELFF.

V and J are TRBV5-1 and TRBJ2-1; 7 bases fit TRBD2. Germline CDR1 is SGHRS and CDR2 is YFSETQ. The CDR3 spans 15 residues. V shed 0 bases, J shed 8 bases, and the junction held 8 bases outside the gene matches. CDR3 bases: TGCGCCAGCAGCTTGGGACTAGCCGGATTGGATGAGCAGTTCTTC. Its protein is CASSLGLAGLDEQFF.

This clonotype was detected many times. Because it lacks the conserved phenylalanine or tryptophan at the end, this CDR3 is likely a read error. This chain joins TRBV6-5 and TRBJ2-1; D possibly corresponds to TRBD2 (6 bases). Trimming pared 5 bases from V and 2 bases from J, leaving 25 bases between. Germline assignment: CDR1 MNHEY and CDR2 SVGAGI. The CDR3 is 19 amino acids. In nucleotides, the CDR3 is TGTGCCAGCAGTCTAAAGGGTACCAATAACGGGAGAGCCTACAATGAGCAGTTCCTC. Protein product: CASSLKGTNNGRAYNEQFL.

This clonotype was counted a few times. The genes are TRBV20-1 and TRBJ2-2, with 7 bases that match TRBD1. Germline V gene sequence: CDR1 DFQATT, CDR2 SNEGSKA (reference sequence). CDR3 length equals 15 residues. The junction had 6 bases not matched to a gene; V was cut back by 0 bases and J by 5 bases. CDR3 bases: TGCAGTGCTAGAGATCAAGGGGGCCCGACCGGGGAGCTGTTTTTT. Protein sequence: CSARDQGGPTGELFF.

A note on this clonotype: Its ends do not fully match the called genes, so a read error is possible. The chain uses TRBV29-1 and TRBJ1-1, with a weak D call TRBD1 (5 bases). The CDR3 has 13 amino acids. Germline values: CDR1 SQVTM, CDR2 ANQGSEA. Here the CDR3 reads CSPPDSMNAEAFF. CDR3 nucleotide sequence: TGCAGCCCCCCTGACAGTATGAACGCTGAAGCTTTCTTT.

This clonotype was seen ten or more times. This sequence joins TRBV4-1 and TRBJ2-1; 9 positions match TRBD2. Germline-derived CDR1 and CDR2 are MGHRA and YSYEKL. The CDR3 is 17 amino acids. The V and J ends lost 3 bases and 0 bases, in that order; junction bases with no gene match: 6. As DNA, the CDR3 is TGCGCCAGCAGCCAGGACATTAGCGGGAGCTCCTACAATGAGCAGTTCTTC. Encoded protein: CASSQDISGSSYNEQFF.

V usage is TRBV6-2 or TRBV6-3 and J usage is TRBJ2-1; D may match TRBD1 or TRBD2 (6 bases each). Germline V CDR1 and CDR2: MNHEY, SVGEGT. The CDR3 runs to 11 residues. The germline V and J ends were trimmed by 8 bases and 9 bases, with 11 bases remaining between them. The CDR3 loop is CASGGPGEQFF. In DNA form, the CDR3 reads TGTGCCAGCGGGGGGCCTGGTGAGCAGTTCTTC.

J is TRBJ1-5 and V is TRBV5-5; unclear D gene. V was trimmed by 0 bases and J by 2 bases, leaving 12 bases between them. CDR3 size: 16 residues. CDR1 SGHKS and CDR2 YYEKEE come from the germline V gene (reference sequence). CDR3 in DNA: TGTGCCAGCAGCTTGGAGGCAGGTCGAGGCAATCAGCCCCAGCATTTT. It specifies CASSLEAGRGNQPQHF.